The clone carrying this T cell receptor beta chain was detected only a few times. This specimen comes from a study of patients and donors after allogeneic stem cell transplantation. From the RT-PCR reads, TCRdb called clonotypes with MiXCR, one entry per CDR3 protein. The sample records 410,000 or so distinct CDR3 sequences, 16% being singletons. Per the germline V gene, CDR1 is SGHRS and CDR2 is YFSETQ. This CDR3 has 15 amino acids. The V gene lost 5 bases and the J gene lost 3 bases, with 15 bases spanning the gap. Sequenced material: blood, either unsorted or a sorted T cell fraction (not recorded which). The clonotype was recovered from a human donor who was either an allogeneic HSCT recipient or a stem cell or donor lymphocyte infusion donor (not recorded which). It is not recorded whose cells these are; they may come from a transplant donor. The chain links TRBV5-1 to TRBJ1-5; perhaps TRBD1 as D (5 bases). As DNA, the CDR3 is TGCGCCAGCAGGATCACGGGGGGTGACAATCAGCCCCAGCATTTT. This sequence encodes CASRITGGDNQPQHF.